These 20 T cell receptor beta chains share one sample of origin, sequenced in a study of response to subunit inactivated influenza vaccine. TCRdb recomputed calls from the RT-PCR reads with MiXCR, one row per CDR3 protein. The sample carries around 320,000 distinct CDR3 sequences, 22% recorded once. The source was PBMCs from blood, collected approximately 20 months after vaccination. All receptors come from a man in his fifties or sixties who received an inactivated influenza vaccine.

This clonotype was counted at least ten times. The rearrangement joins TRBV5-1 to TRBJ1-1, with 10 positions matching TRBD1. Germline loops: CDR1 SGHRS, CDR2 YFSETQ. CDR3 length: 15 residues. Trimming at V came to 6 bases and at J to 1 base, leaving 6 bases not matched to a gene. The CDR3 is CASKYRDRGNTEAFF. The CDR3 nucleotides are TGCGCCAGCAAATACCGGGACAGGGGGAACACTGAAGCTTTCTTT.

This clonotype was detected only a few times. V and J are TRBV20-1 and TRBJ1-5; 7 bases agree with TRBD1. The CDR3 length is 14 residues. Germline V gene sequence: CDR1 DFQATT, CDR2 SNEGSKA (reference sequence). V dropped 3 bases and J dropped 4; count of bases not matched to a gene: 6. The CDR3 DNA reads TGCAGTGCTAGTCGTACAGGGGTGAATCAGCCCCAGCATTTT. This sequence encodes CSASRTGVNQPQHF.

In this sample, this clonotype turned up a few times. This rearrangement joins TRBV28 to TRBJ2-5; 15 bases match TRBD2. J gave up 1 base and V 8 bases, and 8 bases lay outside the gene matches. Germline V CDR1 and CDR2: MDHEN, SYDVKM. This CDR3 contains 17 residues. The CDR3 DNA sequence: TGTGCCAGCTCGGGACTAGCGGGAGGCCCGCTCCAAGAGACCCAGTACTTC. Translated, it gives CASSGLAGGPLQETQYF.

The J gene is TRBJ1-5, the V gene TRBV9, with 8 bases aligning to TRBD1. CDR1 and CDR2 (germline): SGDLS, YYNGEE. V dropped 3 bases and J dropped 5; count of bases not matched to a gene: 7. The CDR3 extends over 15 amino acids. In DNA, the CDR3 is TGTGCCAGCAGCGGAGCCGGGACAGGAGATCAGCCCCAGCATTTT. Translated: CASSGAGTGDQPQHF.

The rearrangement uses TRBV7-9 and TRBJ1-1; the D is unclear. Looked up from germline, CDR1 is SEHNR and CDR2 is FQNEAQ (reference sequence). V was clipped by 7 bases and J by 4 bases, with 19 bases between them. CDR3 size: 15 residues. CDR3 sequence: CASTDPIGGRTEAFF. The CDR3 nucleotides are TGTGCCAGCACCGACCCGATAGGTGGTCGCACTGAAGCTTTCTTT.

The chain links TRBV15 to TRBJ1-3, with unresolved D. Germline V gives CDR1 LNHNV, CDR2 YYDKDF (reference sequence). Trimming shortened V by 0 bases and J by 0 bases, and 6 bases separated the two germline ends. This CDR3 is 15 amino acids long. CDR3 amino acids: CATSREVFSGNTIYF. CDR3 DNA sequence: TGTGCCACCAGCAGAGAGGTATTCTCTGGAAACACCATATATTTT.

The CDR3 DNA reads TGCGCCAGCAGCTTGGCCGGGAAGGGCCGTTCACCCCTCCACTTT. Its translation is CASSLAGKGRSPLHF. The chain recombines TRBV5-1 with TRBJ1-6; D not resolved. V lost 0 bases, J lost 9 bases, and 13 bases lay in between. Germline CDR1 and CDR2: SGHRS and YFSETQ. The CDR3 covers 15 residues.

This chain joins TRBV29-1 and TRBJ2-1; D possibly uses TRBD1 or TRBD2 (5 bases each). The CDR3 loop spans 13 amino acids. The germline V and J ends were trimmed by 7 bases and 10 bases, with 20 bases remaining between them. Germline V gene data show CDR1 as SQVTM and CDR2 as ANQGSEA. This CDR3 is CSGVGGSLQEQFF. The CDR3 DNA reads as TGCAGCGGGGTTGGGGGTTCGCTCCAGGAGCAGTTCTTC.

This clonotype appeared a few times. V and J are TRBV5-1 and TRBJ2-1; D gene uncertain. This CDR3 region has 15 residues. V lost 4 bases and J 0 bases, leaving 11 bases between the germline ends. Germline values: CDR1 SGHRS, CDR2 YFSETQ. CDR3 sequence: CASSHQYSSYNEQFF. The CDR3, as DNA: TGCGCCAGCAGCCACCAATATAGCTCCTACAATGAGCAGTTCTTC.

The chain links TRBV4-1 to TRBJ1-5; perhaps TRBD1 as D (6 bases). Between the trimmed V and J ends, which lost 2 bases and 4 bases, there was a span of 9 bases. This CDR3 is built from 14 residues. Germline lookup yields CDR1 MGHRA and CDR2 YSYEKL. The CDR3 reads CASSQKGVNQPQHF. The CDR3, as DNA: TGCGCCAGCAGCCAAAAGGGGGTTAATCAGCCCCAGCATTTT.

This clonotype was seen only a few times. The chain links TRBV20-1 to TRBJ1-4; D might be TRBD1 (5 bases). Trimming removed 0 bases at V and 3 bases at J, with 11 bases between. The CDR3 runs to 15 residues. CDR1 is DFQATT, CDR2 SNEGSKA, per germline (reference sequence). The CDR3 reads CSAREGRRANEKLFF. The CDR3 DNA follows: TGCAGTGCTAGAGAGGGGCGGAGGGCTAATGAAAAACTGTTTTTT.

This clonotype was recorded many times. The chain has TRBV5-1 and TRBJ2-2, with TRBD2 as a possible D gene (7 bases). Germline CDR1 is SGHRS and CDR2 is YFSETQ. Trimming stripped 7 bases from V and 5 bases from J, with 21 bases between. CDR3 length: 16 residues. CDR3 nucleotides: TGCGCCAGCTTGCCGGGAGGCGGGGGCAGAACCGGGGAGCTGTTTTTT. Translating gives CASLPGGGGRTGELFF.

This clonotype occurred a few times. The J gene is TRBJ2-7, the V gene TRBV7-8; D not certain. The germline gives CDR1 SGHVS, CDR2 FQNEAQ. V was shortened by 3 bases and J by 3 bases, with 12 bases between the two germline ends. This CDR3 is 14 amino acids long. The CDR3 reads CASSFGRLSYEQYF. CDR3 in DNA: TGTGCCAGCAGCTTCGGCAGGTTAAGCTACGAGCAGTACTTC.

The V and J genes are TRBV9 and TRBJ1-2, with unresolved D. The CDR3 runs 15 residues. CDR1 SGDLS and CDR2 YYNGEE come from the germline V gene. Trimming removed 0 bases at V and 3 bases at J, with 12 bases between. CDR3 residues: CASSVDFGEDYGYTF. The CDR3 bases are TGTGCCAGCAGCGTAGACTTCGGGGAGGACTATGGCTACACCTTC.

A few counts support this clonotype. The V call is TRBV28, the J call TRBJ1-1, with 7 positions matching TRBD1. The J segment lost 6 bases and the V segment lost 7 bases, leaving 14 bases of the junction unmatched. Germline V gene sequence: CDR1 MDHEN, CDR2 SYDVKM. The CDR3 extends over 15 amino acids. CDR3 region: CASTKWSGQTPEAFF. CDR3 sequence (DNA): TGTGCCAGCACCAAGTGGTCGGGACAGACCCCTGAAGCTTTCTTT.

This clonotype was counted between two and nine times. The chain uses TRBV4-2 and TRBJ1-2; D is perhaps TRBD1 (5 bases). The CDR3 totals 14 residues. V was cut by 1 base and J by 6 bases, with 12 bases left in between. Germline CDR1 LGHNA, CDR2 YNFKEQ. The CDR3 DNA is TGTGCCAGCAGCCAAGGTAACTGGGACGATGGCTACACCTTC. Translation gives CASSQGNWDDGYTF.

V gene TRBV20-1 combines with J gene TRBJ1-5, with TRBD1 matching 8 bases. Germline V gives CDR1 DFQATT, CDR2 SNEGSKA (reference sequence). The trim removed 4 bases at V and 3 bases at J, leaving 8 bases unmatched. CDR3 size: 15 residues. The chain's CDR3 is CSATVDRAINQPQHF. Here the CDR3 DNA reads TGCAGTGCTACTGTGGACAGGGCTATCAATCAGCCCCAGCATTTT.

Only a few counts were recorded for this clonotype. The rearrangement joins TRBV20-1 to TRBJ2-1, with 10 bases identical to TRBD1. Unmatched junction bases numbered 6, after V lost 4 bases and J lost 3 bases. This CDR3 is built from 15 residues. Germline loops: CDR1 DFQATT, CDR2 SNEGSKA (reference sequence). The CDR3 nucleotides read TGCAGTGCTATAGCCCGGGACAGGGGCTACAATGAGCAGTTCTTC. This sequence encodes CSAIARDRGYNEQFF.

This clonotype was observed many times. The gene calls are TRBV6-1 and TRBJ1-2, with a weak D call TRBD1 (6 bases). The CDR3 spans 13 residues. With 4 bases removed from V and 7 bases from J, the gap between germline ends came to 13 bases. Germline V lookup: CDR1 MNHNS, CDR2 SASEGT. For the CDR3, the DNA is TGTGCCAGCAGTGCGGGCAGGGGCCCTGGCTACACCTTC. The encoded protein is CASSAGRGPGYTF.

The chain combines TRBV7-3 with TRBJ2-1, with 11 bases aligning to TRBD2. The trim removed 6 bases at V and 4 bases at J, leaving 5 bases unmatched. The CDR3 contains 15 residues. CDR1 is SGHTA, CDR2 FQGTGA, per germline. In DNA, the CDR3 is TGTGCCAGCAGACTGACTAGCGGGATGTACAATGAGCAGTTCTTC. This codes for CASRLTSGMYNEQFF.